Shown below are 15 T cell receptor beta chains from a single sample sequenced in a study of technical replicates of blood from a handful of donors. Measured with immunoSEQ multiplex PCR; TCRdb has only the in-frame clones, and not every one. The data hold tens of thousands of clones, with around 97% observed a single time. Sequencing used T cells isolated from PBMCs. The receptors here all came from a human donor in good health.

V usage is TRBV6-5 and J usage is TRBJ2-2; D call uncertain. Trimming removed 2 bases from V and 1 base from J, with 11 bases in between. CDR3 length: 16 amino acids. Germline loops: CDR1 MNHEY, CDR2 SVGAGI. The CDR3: CASSYGWAMNTGELFF. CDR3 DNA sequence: TGTGCCAGCAGTTACGGGTGGGCCATGAACACCGGGGAGCTGTTTTTT.

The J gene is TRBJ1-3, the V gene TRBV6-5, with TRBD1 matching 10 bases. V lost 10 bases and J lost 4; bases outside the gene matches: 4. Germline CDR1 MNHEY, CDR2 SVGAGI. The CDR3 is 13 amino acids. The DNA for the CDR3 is TGTGCCACCTTGACAGGGGGCGGAAACACCATATATTTT. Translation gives CATLTGGGNTIYF.

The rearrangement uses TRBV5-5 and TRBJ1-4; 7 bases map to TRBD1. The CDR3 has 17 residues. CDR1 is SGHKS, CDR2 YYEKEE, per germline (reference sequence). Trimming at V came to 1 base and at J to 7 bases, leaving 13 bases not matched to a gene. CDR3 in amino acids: CASSLKRSGTETEKLFF. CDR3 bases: TGTGCCAGCAGCTTGAAAAGGTCTGGGACAGAAACTGAAAAACTGTTTTTT. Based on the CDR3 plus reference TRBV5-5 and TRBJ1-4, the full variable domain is DAGVTQSPTHLIKTRGQQVTLRCSPISGHKSVSWYQQVLGQGPQFIFQYYEKEERGRGNFPDRFSARQFPNYSSELNVNALLLGDSALYLCASSLKRSGTETEKLFFGSGTQLSVL.

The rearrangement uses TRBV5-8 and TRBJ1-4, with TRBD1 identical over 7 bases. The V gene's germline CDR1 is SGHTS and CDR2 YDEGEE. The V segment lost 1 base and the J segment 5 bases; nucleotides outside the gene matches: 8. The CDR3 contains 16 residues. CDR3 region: CASSLLGGPENEKLFF. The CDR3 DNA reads TGTGCCAGCAGCTTGTTAGGGGGCCCGGAGAATGAAAAACTGTTTTTT. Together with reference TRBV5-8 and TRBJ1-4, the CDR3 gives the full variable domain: EAGVTQSPTHLIKTRGQQATLRCSPISGHTSVYWYQQALGLGLQFLLWYDEGEERNRGNFPPRFSGRQFPNYSSELNVNALELEDSALYLCASSLLGGPENEKLFFGSGTQLSVL.

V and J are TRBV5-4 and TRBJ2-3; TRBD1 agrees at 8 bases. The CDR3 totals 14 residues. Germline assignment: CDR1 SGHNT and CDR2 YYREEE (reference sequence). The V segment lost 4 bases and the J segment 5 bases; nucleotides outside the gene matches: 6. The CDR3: CASSGTGGRDTQYF. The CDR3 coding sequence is TGTGCCAGCAGCGGAACAGGGGGACGAGATACGCAGTATTTT.

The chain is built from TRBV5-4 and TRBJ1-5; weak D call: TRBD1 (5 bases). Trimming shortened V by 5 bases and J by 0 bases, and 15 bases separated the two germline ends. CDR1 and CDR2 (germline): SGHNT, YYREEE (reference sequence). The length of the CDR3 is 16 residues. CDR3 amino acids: CASRGGEDHSNQPQHF. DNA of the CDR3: TGTGCCAGCAGGGGAGGGGAGGATCATAGCAATCAGCCCCAGCATTTT.

The CDR3 nucleotides read TGTGCCAGTAGTATCAGTGGGGCCAACGTCCTGACTTTC. Residues: CASSISGANVLTF. J is TRBJ2-6 and V is TRBV19; D remains unclear. This CDR3 has 13 residues. CDR1 LNHDA and CDR2 SQIVND come from the germline V gene (reference sequence). V was shortened by 3 bases and J by 3 bases, with 3 bases between the two germline ends.

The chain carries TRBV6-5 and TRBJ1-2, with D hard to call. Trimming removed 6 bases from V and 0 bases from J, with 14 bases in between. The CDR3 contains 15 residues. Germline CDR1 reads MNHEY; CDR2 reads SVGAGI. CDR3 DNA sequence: TGTGCCAGCAGGGTGGCCCAGCTAGCTAACTATGGCTACACCTTC. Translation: CASRVAQLANYGYTF.

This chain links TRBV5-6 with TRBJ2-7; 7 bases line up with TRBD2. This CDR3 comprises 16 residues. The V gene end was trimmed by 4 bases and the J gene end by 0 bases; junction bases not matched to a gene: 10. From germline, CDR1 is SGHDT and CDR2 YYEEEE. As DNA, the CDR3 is TGTGCCAGCAGCCCGGAGGGAGGGGCCTTCTCCTACGAGCAGTACTTC. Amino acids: CASSPEGGAFSYEQYF.

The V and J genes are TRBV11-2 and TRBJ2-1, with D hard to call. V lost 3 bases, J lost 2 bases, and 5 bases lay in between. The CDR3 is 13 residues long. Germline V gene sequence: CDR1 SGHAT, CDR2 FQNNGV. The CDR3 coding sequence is TGTGCCAGCAGCTTCACAGCCTACAATGAGCAGTTCTTC. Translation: CASSFTAYNEQFF.

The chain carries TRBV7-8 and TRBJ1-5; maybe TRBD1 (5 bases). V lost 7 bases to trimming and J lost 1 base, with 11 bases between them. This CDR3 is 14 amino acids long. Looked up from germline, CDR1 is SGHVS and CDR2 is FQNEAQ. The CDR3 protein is CASTLRASNQPQHF. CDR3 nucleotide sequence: TGTGCCAGCACCCTCAGGGCGAGCAATCAGCCCCAGCATTTT.

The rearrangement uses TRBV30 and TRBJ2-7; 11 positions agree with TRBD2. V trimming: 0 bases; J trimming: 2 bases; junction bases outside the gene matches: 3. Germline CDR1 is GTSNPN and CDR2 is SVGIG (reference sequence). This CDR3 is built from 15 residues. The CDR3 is CAWSVPGLAAYEQYF. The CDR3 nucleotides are TGTGCCTGGAGTGTACCGGGACTAGCGGCCTACGAGCAGTACTTC.

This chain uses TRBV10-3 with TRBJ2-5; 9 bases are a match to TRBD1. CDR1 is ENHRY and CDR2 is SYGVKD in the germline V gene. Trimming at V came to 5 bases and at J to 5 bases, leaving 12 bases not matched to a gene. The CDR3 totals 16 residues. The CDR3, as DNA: TGTGCCATCAGTCGGGGACAGGGTGGGAGCGACGAGACCCAGTACTTC. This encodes CAISRGQGGSDETQYF.

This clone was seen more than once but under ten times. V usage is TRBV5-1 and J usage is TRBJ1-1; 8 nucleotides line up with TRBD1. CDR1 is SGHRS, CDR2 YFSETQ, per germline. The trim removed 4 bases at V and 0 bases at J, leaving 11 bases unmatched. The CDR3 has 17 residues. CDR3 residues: CASSPRTGRQLNTEAFF. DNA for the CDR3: TGCGCCAGCAGCCCGAGGACAGGGCGCCAACTGAACACTGAAGCTTTCTTT. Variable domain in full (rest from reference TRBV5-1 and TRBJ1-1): KAGVTQTPRYLIKTRGQQVTLSCSPISGHRSVSWYQQTPGQGLQFLFEYFSETQRNKGNFPGRFSGRQFSNSRSEMNVSTLELGDSALYLCASSPRTGRQLNTEAFFGQGTRLTVV.

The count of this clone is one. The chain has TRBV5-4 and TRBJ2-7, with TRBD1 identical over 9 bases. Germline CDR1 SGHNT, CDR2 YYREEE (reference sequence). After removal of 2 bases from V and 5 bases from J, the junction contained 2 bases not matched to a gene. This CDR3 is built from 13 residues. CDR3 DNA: TGTGCCAGCAGCTTACAGGGGGCTGACGAGCAGTACTTC. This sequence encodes CASSLQGADEQYF.